Listed here are 18 T cell receptor beta chains from one sample, sequenced in a study of monozygotic twins with inflammatory bowel disease. TCRdb reworked the 5' RACE reads into one entry per CDR3 protein, no DNA. In all, the sample yields about 150,000 distinct CDR3 sequences. The sample comprised blood. The receptors were gathered from a human donor with ulcerative colitis or Crohn's disease, or a healthy co-twin of an affected twin (not recorded which).

The chain is built from TRBV4-3 and TRBJ2-1; as DNA is missing, the TRBD2 call by TCRdb cannot be tested. Germline loops: CDR1 LGHNA, CDR2 YSLEER. The CDR3 length is 16 residues. CDR3 region: CASSQDPFLAYNEQFF.

This chain connects TRBV28 to TRBJ2-4; no DNA is available, so the TRBD1 call from TCRdb remains unchecked. Germline values: CDR1 MDHEN, CDR2 SYDVKM. The CDR3 has 12 residues. This CDR3 reads CASSPPGSIQYF.

The V gene is TRBV5-1, the J gene TRBJ2-5. The CDR3 consists of 17 residues. Per germline, CDR1 SGHRS and CDR2 YFSETQ. The CDR3 is CASSLAQGRPSRETQYF.

The chain recombines TRBV11-3 with TRBJ2-1; TCRdb picks TRBD2, but there is no DNA to check that call. The CDR3 sequence is 17 residues long. Germline values: CDR1 SGHNT, CDR2 YENEEA. The CDR3 sequence is CASSLEGSGGPNNEQFF. The entire variable domain, with the rest obtained from reference TRBV11-3 and TRBJ2-1, is as follows: EAGVVQSPRYKIIEKKQPVAFWCNPISGHNTLYWYLQNLGQGPELLIRYENEEAVDDSQLPKDRFSAERLKGVDSTLKIQPAELGDSAVYLCASSLEGSGGPNNEQFFGPGTRLTVL.

The genes are TRBV11-2 and TRBJ1-1. Per the germline V gene, CDR1 is SGHAT and CDR2 is FQNNGV. This CDR3 has 13 amino acids. CDR3 region: CASSLGPDTEAFF.

The chain links TRBV28 to TRBJ1-1. CDR1 and CDR2 from the germline V gene are MDHEN and SYDVKM. This CDR3 contains 15 residues. The CDR3 here is CASRSSLTMNTEAFF.

CDR3: CASSERSTDTQYF. The chain has TRBV25-1 and TRBJ2-3. Germline-derived CDR1 and CDR2 are MGHDK and SYGVNS. This CDR3 contains 13 residues.

The V and J genes are TRBV5-1 and TRBJ2-2; TCRdb outputs TRBD1, but without DNA this stays unchecked. The CDR3 consists of 15 residues. In germline, CDR1 is SGHRS, CDR2 YFSETQ. CDR3 residues: CASSFPGQRAGELFF. The complete variable domain, with remaining parts taken from reference TRBV5-1 and TRBJ2-2, reads KAGVTQTPRYLIKTRGQQVTLSCSPISGHRSVSWYQQTPGQGLQFLFEYFSETQRNKGNFPGRFSGRQFSNSRSEMNVSTLELGDSALYLCASSFPGQRAGELFFGEGSRLTVL.

V gene TRBV11-2 combines with J gene TRBJ2-7; there is no DNA to check the TCRdb D call of TRBD1. CDR3 length: 15 amino acids. Germline CDR1 is SGHAT and CDR2 is FQNNGV. CDR3 region: CASSLSPGSTYEQYF.

The V and J genes are TRBV11-2 and TRBJ2-7; lacking DNA, the TRBD2 call made by TCRdb goes unchecked. The CDR3 is 13 residues long. Germline CDR1 and CDR2: SGHAT and FQNNGV. This CDR3 is CASRAGGPHEQYF.

This sequence joins TRBV6-2 or TRBV6-3 and TRBJ2-7; the D call from TCRdb, TRBD2, cannot be confirmed without DNA. CDR3 length: 14 amino acids. CDR1 and CDR2 from the germline V gene are MNHEY and SVGEGT. The CDR3 here is CAGTLAGLTYEQYF.

This sequence joins TRBV4-2 and TRBJ1-6; TCRdb reports TRBD1, a call that lacks DNA to check it against. Germline V gene data show CDR1 as LGHNA and CDR2 as YNFKEQ. CDR3 size: 14 residues. This chain's CDR3 is CASSQEGDSNTLHF.

V and J are TRBV5-1 and TRBJ2-1; TCRdb's D call, TRBD1, is unchecked because there is no DNA. The CDR3 is 17 residues long. Per the germline V gene, CDR1 is SGHRS and CDR2 is YFSETQ. The CDR3: CASSSWTGTISYNEQFF. The whole variable domain, filled in from reference TRBV5-1 and TRBJ2-1, reads KAGVTQTPRYLIKTRGQQVTLSCSPISGHRSVSWYQQTPGQGLQFLFEYFSETQRNKGNFPGRFSGRQFSNSRSEMNVSTLELGDSALYLCASSSWTGTISYNEQFFGPGTRLTVL.

The rearrangement uses TRBV6-5 and TRBJ2-7; the D call from TCRdb, TRBD1, cannot be confirmed without DNA. Germline V CDR1 and CDR2: MNHEY, SVGAGI. The CDR3 covers 16 residues. The CDR3 spells CASSYLLNPQSYEQYF.

V and J are TRBV15 and TRBJ2-7; as DNA is missing, the TRBD1 call by TCRdb cannot be tested. The length of the CDR3 is 13 residues. Germline loops: CDR1 LNHNV, CDR2 YYDKDF (reference sequence). Here the CDR3 reads CATSPDRGDEQYF.

The chain links TRBV4-1 to TRBJ1-1. The CDR3 is 14 amino acids. Germline values: CDR1 MGHRA, CDR2 YSYEKL. The CDR3 is CASSQNWANTEAFF.

This sequence joins TRBV12-3 or TRBV12-4 and TRBJ2-3; lacking DNA, the TRBD1 call made by TCRdb goes unchecked. This CDR3 has 14 residues. CDR3 in amino acids: CASSWDTSTDTQYF.

V is TRBV24-1 and J is TRBJ2-7; as DNA is missing, the TRBD2 call by TCRdb cannot be tested. This CDR3 has 11 amino acids. Germline V CDR1 and CDR2: KGHDR, SFDVKD. Here the CDR3 reads CATSELGLQYF.